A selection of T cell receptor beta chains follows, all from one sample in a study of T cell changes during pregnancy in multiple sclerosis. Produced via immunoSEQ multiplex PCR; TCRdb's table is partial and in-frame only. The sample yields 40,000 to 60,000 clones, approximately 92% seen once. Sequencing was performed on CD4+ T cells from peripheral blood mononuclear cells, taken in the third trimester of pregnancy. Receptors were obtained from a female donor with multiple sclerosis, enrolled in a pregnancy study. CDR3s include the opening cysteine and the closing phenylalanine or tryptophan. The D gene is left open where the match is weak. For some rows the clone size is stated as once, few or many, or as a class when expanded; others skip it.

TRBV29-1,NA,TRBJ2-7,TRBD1,CSAQRTGSSYEQYF,TGCAGCGCCCAGAGGACAGGATCTTCCTACGAGCAGTACTTC
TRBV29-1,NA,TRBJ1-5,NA,CSVDEGRGAQHF,TGCAGCGTTGACGAGGGGAGGGGGGCCCAGCATTTT
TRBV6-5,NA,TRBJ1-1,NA,CAGTHGGLAFF,TGTGCCGGCACCCACGGAGGTCTAGCTTTCTTT
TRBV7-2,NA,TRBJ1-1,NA,CASSLVQGNTEAFF,TGTGCCAGCAGCTTAGTCCAGGGGAACACTGAAGCTTTCTTT
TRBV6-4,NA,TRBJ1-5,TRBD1,CASSEQGSDQPQHF,TGTGCCAGCAGTGAACAGGGGTCAGATCAGCCCCAGCATTTT
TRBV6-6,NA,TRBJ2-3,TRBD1,CAGTGQGTDTQYF,TGTGCCGGGACGGGACAGGGCACAGATACGCAGTATTTT
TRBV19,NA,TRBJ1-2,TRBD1,CASRRQGDNYGYTF,TGTGCCAGTCGGCGACAGGGAGATAACTATGGCTACACCTTC
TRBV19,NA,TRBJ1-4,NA,CASSYLDRVILFF,TGTGCCAGTAGTTATCTAGACCGTGTCATTCTGTTTTTT
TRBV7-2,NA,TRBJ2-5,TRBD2,CASSFERGGLGETQYF,TGTGCCAGCAGCTTCGAGCGGGGGGGCCTCGGAGAGACCCAGTACTTC
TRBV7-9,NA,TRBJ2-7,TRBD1,CASSPGTGTYEQYF,TGTGCCAGCAGCCCCGGGACAGGGACCTACGAGCAGTACTTC
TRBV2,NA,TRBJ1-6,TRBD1,CASSAIRTGINSPLHF,TGTGCCAGCAGTGCAATACGGACAGGGATTAATTCACCCCTCCACTTT
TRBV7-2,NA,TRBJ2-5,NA,CASSLLSGSQETQYF,TGTGCCAGCAGCTTACTTAGCGGTTCCCAAGAGACCCAGTACTTC
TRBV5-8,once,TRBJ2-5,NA,CASSLQRSSGKTQYF,TGTGCCAGCAGCTTGCAGAGGTCATCCGGGAAGACCCAGTACTTC
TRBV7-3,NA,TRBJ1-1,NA,CASSLVDRNTEAFF,TGTGCCAGCAGCTTGGTAGACAGGAACACTGAAGCTTTCTTT
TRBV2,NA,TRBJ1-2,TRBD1,CASSPDRVGGYTF,TGTGCCAGCAGCCCCGACAGGGTAGGCGGCTACACCTTC
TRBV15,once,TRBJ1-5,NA,CATSIAHRYSNQPQHF,TGTGCCACCAGCATCGCACACCGTTATAGCAATCAGCCCCAGCATTTT